Listed here are 28 T cell receptor beta chains from one sample, sequenced in a study of shared clonotypes between healthy human individuals. Assay: immunoSEQ multiplex PCR; the TCRdb copy retains only in-frame clones and omits some. The data hold roughly 1,500,000 clones, with about 98.5% observed a single time. Sequenced input: naive CD4+ T cells sorted from blood. Subset of the sample: CD45RA+ positively selected. These TCRs come from a man between 25 and 39 years old in good health.

The V gene is TRBV18, the J gene TRBJ2-1; 8 bases are shared with TRBD1. This CDR3 has 14 residues. Germline CDR1 KGHSH, CDR2 LQKENI. J was trimmed by 6 bases and V by 6 bases; bases with no gene match: 7. CDR3 nucleotide sequence: TGTGCCAGCTCGGGGGACAGGAGTGTCAATGAGCAGTTCTTC. The encoded protein is CASSGDRSVNEQFF.

V gene TRBV10-1 combines with J gene TRBJ1-1; no clear D. Trimming cost V 5 bases and J 8 bases, with 18 bases left between them. CDR1 and CDR2 (germline): WNHNN, SYGVQD (reference sequence). This CDR3 is 14 amino acids long. CDR3 region: CASSPYPSPREAFF. For the CDR3, the DNA is TGCGCCAGCAGTCCATACCCCTCCCCACGGGAAGCTTTCTTT.

The chain is built from TRBV5-1 and TRBJ2-2; D gene unclear. CDR3 size: 15 residues. Germline values: CDR1 SGHRS, CDR2 YFSETQ. V was cut by 4 bases and J by 8 bases, with 18 bases left in between. The CDR3 is CASSTPVGLTGELFF. The CDR3 nucleotides are TGCGCCAGCAGCACCCCGGTCGGATTAACAGGGGAGCTGTTTTTT.

The genes are TRBV14 and TRBJ2-7; 15 bases line up with TRBD2. Germline V gene data show CDR1 as SGHDN and CDR2 as FVKESK. The CDR3 length is 16 residues. V dropped 3 bases and J dropped 3; count of bases not matched to a gene: 3. Here the CDR3 DNA reads TGTGCCAGCAGCCAGCCGGGACTAGCGGGAGGCTACGAGCAGTACTTC. Protein product: CASSQPGLAGGYEQYF.

The chain carries TRBV28 and TRBJ1-5; tentative D call: TRBD1 (5 bases). Germline loops: CDR1 MDHEN, CDR2 SYDVKM. The CDR3 runs to 14 residues. Trimming pared 2 bases from V and 0 bases from J, leaving 5 bases between. The CDR3 DNA reads TGTGCCAGCAGTTTAGGACATAGCAATCAGCCCCAGCATTTT. It specifies CASSLGHSNQPQHF.

Of note for this clone: The same CDR3 arises from other DNA sequences in this sample as well. The chain couples TRBV5-8 to TRBJ2-1; TRBD1 matches at 7 bases. The V segment lost 5 bases and the J segment 0 bases; nucleotides outside the gene matches: 5. The CDR3 is 15 amino acids. CDR1 SGHTS and CDR2 YDEGEE come from the germline V gene. The CDR3, as DNA: TGTGCCAGCAGACCGACAGGGAGCTCCTACAATGAGCAGTTCTTC. Translated, it gives CASRPTGSSYNEQFF.

This chain uses TRBV4-2 with TRBJ2-3, with 12 positions matching TRBD2. Trimming took 1 base from V and 2 from J; bases not matched to a gene: 10. Germline CDR1 LGHNA, CDR2 YNFKEQ. This CDR3 region has 19 residues. This chain's CDR3 is CASSQARSGLAGITDTQYF. CDR3 coding DNA: TGTGCCAGCAGCCAAGCGAGATCCGGACTAGCGGGAATCACAGATACGCAGTATTTT.

The chain combines TRBV19 with TRBJ2-5, with a weak D call TRBD2 (6 bases). Germline CDR1 reads LNHDA; CDR2 reads SQIVND (reference sequence). The germline V and J ends were trimmed by 3 bases and 0 bases, with 11 bases remaining between them. This CDR3 comprises 15 residues. The CDR3 sequence is CASSMSGGYQETQYF. The CDR3 DNA follows: TGTGCCAGTAGTATGTCCGGAGGGTACCAAGAGACCCAGTACTTC. The full variable domain, rest sourced from reference TRBV19 and TRBJ2-5, is DGGITQSPKYLFRKEGQNVTLSCEQNLNHDAMYWYRQDPGQGLRLIYYSQIVNDFQKGDIAEGYSVSREKKESFPLTVTSAQKNPTAFYLCASSMSGGYQETQYFGPGTRLLVL.

Of note for this clone: This same CDR3 is encoded by further DNA sequences in the sample. The CDR3 reads CASSLEGGSEAFF. In DNA form, the CDR3 reads TGCGCCAGCAGCTTGGAGGGGGGCTCCGAAGCTTTCTTT. The chain recombines TRBV5-1 with TRBJ1-1; D is possibly TRBD1 (6 bases). The V gene's germline CDR1 is SGHRS and CDR2 YFSETQ. V was shortened by 0 bases and J by 8 bases, with 11 bases between the two germline ends. The CDR3 loop spans 13 amino acids.

This clone came up a few times. The chain couples TRBV25-1 to TRBJ2-7; 10 positions match TRBD2. Trimming at V came to 4 bases and at J to 0 bases, leaving 0 bases not matched to a gene. Germline CDR1 reads MGHDK; CDR2 reads SYGVNS. The CDR3 covers 14 residues. The CDR3 DNA is TGTGCCAGCAGTGTAGCGGGAGGCTCCTACGAGCAGTACTTC. It encodes CASSVAGGSYEQYF.

This clone has just one count. The J gene is TRBJ2-7, the V gene TRBV27; no clear D. The germline V gene has CDR1 MNHEY and CDR2 SMNVEV (reference sequence). This CDR3 contains 15 residues. Trimming took off 3 bases at V and 4 bases at J, with 16 bases between the two ends. CDR3 bases: TGTGCCAGCAGTTTGAGCCATCCCCGCGCTTACGAGCAGTACTTC. It encodes CASSLSHPRAYEQYF.

This rearrangement joins TRBV5-1 to TRBJ2-1; a possible D gene is TRBD1 (6 bases). In germline, CDR1 is SGHRS, CDR2 YFSETQ. This CDR3 spans 12 amino acids. Trimming stripped 2 bases from V and 9 bases from J, with 9 bases between. The CDR3 coding sequence is TGCGCCAGCAGCTTACAGGGTCCTGAGCAGTTCTTC. Its protein product is CASSLQGPEQFF. The entire variable domain, with the rest obtained from reference TRBV5-1 and TRBJ2-1, is as follows: KAGVTQTPRYLIKTRGQQVTLSCSPISGHRSVSWYQQTPGQGLQFLFEYFSETQRNKGNFPGRFSGRQFSNSRSEMNVSTLELGDSALYLCASSLQGPEQFFGPGTRLTVL.

The chain couples TRBV10-3 to TRBJ1-1; D is possibly TRBD1 (6 bases). Germline values: CDR1 ENHRY, CDR2 SYGVKD. Trimming removed 5 bases from V and 3 bases from J, with 16 bases in between. The CDR3 sequence is 15 residues long. CDR3 residues: CAISPHRAGDTEAFF. Written as DNA, the CDR3 is TGTGCCATCAGTCCCCACAGGGCTGGCGACACTGAAGCTTTCTTT.

The rearrangement joins TRBV20-1 to TRBJ2-5, with D tentatively TRBD2 (5 bases). V lost 6 bases to trimming and J lost 6 bases, with 8 bases between them. From germline, CDR1 is DFQATT and CDR2 SNEGSKA (reference sequence). The CDR3 runs to 10 residues. CDR3 nucleotides: TGCAGTGCCCGAGGGAAGACCCAGTACTTC. Its protein is CSARGKTQYF.

CDR3 loop: CATSSPPVAGQQFF. In DNA, the CDR3 is TGTGCCACCAGCAGCCCCCCTGTGGCGGGCCAGCAGTTCTTC. The chain uses TRBV15 and TRBJ2-1; possibly TRBD2 for D (5 bases). The CDR3 is 14 amino acids. Trimming left V 3 bases short and J 11 bases short, with 17 bases between. Per the germline V gene, CDR1 is LNHNV and CDR2 is YYDKDF (reference sequence).

The chain couples TRBV28 to TRBJ1-2; D is uncertain. The CDR3 totals 12 residues. Trimming removed 5 bases from V and 8 bases from J, with 12 bases in between. The germline V gene has CDR1 MDHEN and CDR2 SYDVKM. The CDR3 loop reads CASSPVVVGYTF. Here the CDR3 DNA reads TGTGCCAGCAGTCCCGTTGTGGTAGGCTACACCTTC.

The chain uses TRBV6-1 and TRBJ2-2, with D perhaps matching TRBD2 (6 bases). V dropped 2 bases and J dropped 5 bases, with 9 bases sitting between them. From germline, CDR1 is MNHNS and CDR2 SASEGT. The CDR3 extends over 14 amino acids. For the CDR3, the DNA is TGTGCCAGCAGTGAAAGGAGGGTTACCGGGGAGCTGTTTTTT. Protein sequence: CASSERRVTGELFF.

The chain recombines TRBV6-1 with TRBJ2-1; weak D call: TRBD2 (6 bases). CDR3 length: 16 amino acids. V lost 2 bases and J lost 0, with 11 bases in between. Germline V gene data show CDR1 as MNHNS and CDR2 as SASEGT. The CDR3 protein is CASSERHGSSYNEQFF. The CDR3 DNA follows: TGTGCCAGCAGTGAAAGGCACGGGAGCTCCTACAATGAGCAGTTCTTC.

The rearrangement joins TRBV27 to TRBJ2-1; 8 positions match TRBD2. V shed 3 bases, J shed 3 bases, and the junction held 7 bases outside the gene matches. The CDR3 consists of 16 residues. CDR1 MNHEY and CDR2 SMNVEV come from the germline V gene (reference sequence). The CDR3 loop reads CASSFQAGVNYNEQFF. The CDR3 nucleotides are TGTGCCAGCAGTTTTCAAGCGGGAGTGAACTACAATGAGCAGTTCTTC.

The chain has TRBV27 and TRBJ1-3, with D possibly TRBD1 on 5 matching bases. Germline CDR1 reads MNHEY; CDR2 reads SMNVEV (reference sequence). Trimming pared 2 bases from V and 0 bases from J, leaving 17 bases between. The CDR3 totals 18 residues. The DNA of the CDR3 is TGTGCCAGCAGTTTAAGGGGTGGAAGCCGTAGCTCTGGAAACACCATATATTTT. It codes for CASSLRGGSRSSGNTIYF.

This chain uses TRBV7-9 with TRBJ2-6; the D is unclear. In germline, CDR1 is SEHNR, CDR2 FQNEAQ (reference sequence). V was shortened by 6 bases and J by 0 bases, with 12 bases between the two germline ends. The CDR3 extends over 16 amino acids. The CDR3 nucleotides are TGTGCCAGCAGTTCCGACTTGCGCTCTGGGGCCAACGTCCTGACTTTC. It specifies CASSSDLRSGANVLTF.

V gene TRBV7-2 combines with J gene TRBJ2-5; TRBD1 or TRBD2 may be the D gene (6 bases each). V dropped 5 bases and J dropped 1 base, with 17 bases sitting between them. Per germline, CDR1 SGHTA and CDR2 FQGNSA. This CDR3 has 16 residues. DNA of the CDR3: TGTGCCAGCAGCAGGTACAGGGTGGGACTCCAAGAGACCCAGTACTTC. Protein: CASSRYRVGLQETQYF.

The chain uses TRBV5-4 and TRBJ2-1; possibly TRBD1 for D (5 bases). V was trimmed by 0 bases and J by 11 bases, leaving 6 bases between them. Germline V gives CDR1 SGHNT, CDR2 YYREEE (reference sequence). CDR3 length: 11 amino acids. CDR3 loop: CASSLEGKQFF. The DNA for the CDR3 is TGTGCCAGCAGCTTGGAGGGGAAGCAGTTCTTC.

The chain is built from TRBV6-5 and TRBJ2-7; possible D gene TRBD1, 6 bases. From germline, CDR1 is MNHEY and CDR2 SVGAGI. The CDR3 length is 14 residues. The germline V and J ends were trimmed by 2 bases and 6 bases, with 14 bases remaining between them. CDR3 nucleotides: TGTGCCAGCAGTTACAGCAGGGCCAGGGGCGAGCAGTACTTC. This encodes CASSYSRARGEQYF.

The chain combines TRBV5-1 with TRBJ1-1; D ambiguous. Germline V gene data show CDR1 as SGHRS and CDR2 as YFSETQ. The V and J ends lost 2 bases and 1 base respectively, with 12 bases between them. This CDR3 spans 15 amino acids. This CDR3 reads CASSFRPKQNTEAFF. In DNA form, the CDR3 reads TGCGCCAGCAGCTTTCGGCCAAAACAGAACACTGAAGCTTTCTTT.

This chain links TRBV28 with TRBJ1-1, with D maybe TRBD1 (5 bases). V lost 6 bases and J lost 8, with 13 bases in between. The germline V gene has CDR1 MDHEN and CDR2 SYDVKM. This CDR3 has 12 amino acids. CDR3 region: CASRRTGLEAFF. CDR3 DNA: TGTGCCAGCAGAAGAACAGGTCTCGAAGCTTTCTTT.

This chain links TRBV27 with TRBJ1-5; no clear D gene. Trimming shortened V by 4 bases and J by 4 bases, and 32 bases separated the two germline ends. CDR3 length: 21 amino acids. Germline loops: CDR1 MNHEY, CDR2 SMNVEV (reference sequence). CDR3 protein: CASSSIFPTKRELHLNQPQHF. In DNA, the CDR3 is TGTGCCAGCAGTTCCATATTTCCAACTAAAAGGGAACTTCACCTTAATCAGCCCCAGCATTTT.

The V and J genes are TRBV27 and TRBJ2-1; D not resolved. V lost 5 bases and J lost 4, with 15 bases in between. CDR1 and CDR2 from the germline V gene are MNHEY and SMNVEV (reference sequence). The CDR3 spans 15 residues. CDR3 sequence (DNA): TGTGCCAGCAGTCGGCCCACGAGCCTATACAATGAGCAGTTCTTC. Protein product: CASSRPTSLYNEQFF.